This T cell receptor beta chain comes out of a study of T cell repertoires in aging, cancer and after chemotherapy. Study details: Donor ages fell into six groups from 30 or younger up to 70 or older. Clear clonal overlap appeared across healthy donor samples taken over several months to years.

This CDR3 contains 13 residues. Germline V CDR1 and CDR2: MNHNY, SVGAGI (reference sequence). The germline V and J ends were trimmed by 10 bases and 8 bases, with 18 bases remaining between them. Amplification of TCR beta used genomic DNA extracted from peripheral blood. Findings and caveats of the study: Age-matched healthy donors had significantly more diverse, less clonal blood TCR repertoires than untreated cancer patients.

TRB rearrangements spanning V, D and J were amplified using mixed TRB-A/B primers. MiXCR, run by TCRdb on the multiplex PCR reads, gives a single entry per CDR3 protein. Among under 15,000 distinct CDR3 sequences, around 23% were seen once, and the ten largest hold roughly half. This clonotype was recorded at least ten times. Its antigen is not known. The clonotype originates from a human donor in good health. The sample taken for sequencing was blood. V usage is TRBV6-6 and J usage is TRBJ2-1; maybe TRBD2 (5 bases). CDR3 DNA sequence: TGTGCCATCCTGAACGCGGGCAGCGATGAGCAGTTCTTC. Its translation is CAILNAGSDEQFF.